This TCR beta chain was retrieved from a study of shared clonotypes between healthy human individuals. Deep-level assay runs were performed. Method: immunoSEQ multiplex PCR; TCRdb's copy keeps in-frame clones and lacks some. The sample lists roughly 590,000 clones, less than 97% occurring once. Naive CD8 cells were CD45RO-negative, positively selected for CCR7, excluding terminally differentiated effector memory CD45RA+ cells. Germline V gives CDR1 SGHAT, CDR2 FQNNGV. V lost 1 base and J lost 1, with 8 bases in between. The length of the CDR3 is 14 residues. The V and J genes are TRBV11-2 and TRBJ2-7; D is unclear. Sequencing input: naive CD8+ T cells sorted from blood. The sequence derives from a woman in her twenties or thirties in good health. The CDR3 region has the DNA TGTGCCAGCAGCTTAGGGCAGTTTTCCTACGAGCAGTACTTC. This translates into CASSLGQFSYEQYF.